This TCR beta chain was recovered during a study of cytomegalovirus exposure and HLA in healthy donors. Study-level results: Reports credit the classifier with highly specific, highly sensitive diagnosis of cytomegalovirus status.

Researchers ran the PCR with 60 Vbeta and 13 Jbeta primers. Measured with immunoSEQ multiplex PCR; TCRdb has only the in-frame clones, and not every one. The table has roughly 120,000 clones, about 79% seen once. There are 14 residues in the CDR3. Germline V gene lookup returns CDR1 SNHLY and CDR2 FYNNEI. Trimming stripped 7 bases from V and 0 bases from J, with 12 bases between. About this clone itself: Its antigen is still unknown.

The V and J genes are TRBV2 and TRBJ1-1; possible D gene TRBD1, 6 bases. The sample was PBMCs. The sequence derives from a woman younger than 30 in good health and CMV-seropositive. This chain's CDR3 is CASKLQGMNTEAFF. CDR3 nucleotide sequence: TGTGCCAGCAAGTTACAGGGAATGAACACTGAAGCTTTCTTT.